This T cell receptor beta chain was captured by sequencing in a study of CD8 T cells in Susac syndrome. Reverse transcription of 0.5 to 1 ug RNA used random hexamers. TCRdb passed the immunoSEQ multiplex PCR reads through MiXCR, listing each CDR3 protein once. The sample contains tens of thousands of distinct CDR3 sequences, under 95% of which appear only once. The CDR3 has 13 residues. The V and J ends lost 2 bases and 10 bases, in that order; junction bases with no gene match: 4. The germline V gene has CDR1 DFQATT and CDR2 SNEGSKA (reference sequence). This sequence originates from a human donor with Susac syndrome. V gene TRBV20-1 combines with J gene TRBJ2-1, with 11 nucleotides matching TRBD2. Source material: CD4+ T cells from PBMCs. The CDR3 protein is CSARTSGRGEQFF. CDR3 nucleotide sequence: TGCAGTGCTAGAACTAGCGGGAGAGGGGAGCAGTTCTTC.